This T cell receptor beta chain comes out of a study of T cells after yellow fever vaccination. Study-wide findings and caveats: Contamination by abundant bulk-population clonotypes could be present in FACS-sorted repertoires.

Trimming pared 6 bases from V and 6 bases from J, leaving 18 bases between. CDR1 is MNHEY, CDR2 SMNVEV, per germline (reference sequence). The CDR3 runs to 15 residues. TCRdb analysed the 5' RACE reads with MiXCR anew, one entry per CDR3 protein. The sample includes some 600,000 distinct CDR3 sequences, over 9% of them seen just once. As concerns this clonotype: Its antigen remains unknown.

J is TRBJ2-4 and V is TRBV27; no firm D call. The sample here was PBMCs, taken on the day of the yellow fever booster vaccination. This TCR derives from a man aged 25 to 40 who received the YFV17D yellow fever vaccine. The CDR3 DNA is TGTGCCAGCAGATGGAATGGGCTAGATGGAAACATTCAGTACTTC. Its translation: CASRWNGLDGNIQYF.